The clone carrying this T cell receptor (beta chain) showed up just a few times. Its antigen is unknown. The record originates from a study of human T cells and chemical hapten exposure. In the study overall: Patches that contained 0.01% DPC were applied to the upper back and read at 6 days. Small pooled library volume differences mainly caused per-sample TCR yield variation. Study results and limitations: Significantly more large CDR3 similarity clusters arose among expanded TCRs than among controls.

Separate cDNA molecules received unique molecular identifiers, which the library attached to them. TCRdb analysed the RACE reads with MiXCR anew, one entry per CDR3 protein. There are roughly 42,000 distinct CDR3 sequences in the sample; approximately 10% occur only once, and 11% to 15% lies in the top ten. V lost 6 bases, J lost 7 bases, and 10 bases lay in between. CDR3 length: 12 amino acids. Indicated time point: patch test 2, 6 weeks after DPC sensitization. The treatment: therapeutic diphenylcyclopropenone sensitization with weekly scalp DPC. Total RNA was extracted from unfractionated whole blood.

This TCR came from a woman aged 25-40 years with alopecia areata. Some clones in this sample may be carry-over from other donors' samples. Sequenced here: whole blood, sampled in connection with sensitization to the hapten diphenylcyclopropenone (DPC). The rearrangement joins TRBV12-3 or TRBV12-4 to TRBJ1-5; the D is unclear. The CDR3 DNA reads as TGTGCCAGCAGCCTGTATGAACAGCCCCAGCATTTT. Its translation is CASSLYEQPQHF.